This TCR beta chain emerged from a study of blood T cell repertoires in COVID-19. Whole-study context: Material from acute and convalescent COVID-19 was sourced from the United States, Italy and Spain.

Unmatched junction bases numbered 11, after V lost 3 bases and J lost 8 bases. Per the germline V gene, CDR1 is SGDLS and CDR2 is YYNGEE. The CDR3 runs to 15 residues. Participant reports of clinical history set cohort assignment. Measured with immunoSEQ multiplex PCR; TCRdb has only the in-frame clones, and not every one. Of approximately 290,000 clones in the sample, nearly 90% were seen once. This clonotype originated in a woman aged 18-29 years with acute COVID-19. The sample comprised PBMCs or T cells enriched from blood (not recorded which). This chain connects TRBV9 to TRBJ1-2; TRBD1 aligns across 9 bases. This chain's CDR3 is CASSATGTGRAGYTF. DNA of the CDR3: TGTGCCAGCAGCGCTACCGGGACAGGGCGCGCAGGCTACACCTTC.